One sample yielded the 23 T cell receptor beta chains listed below, sequenced in a study of PD-L1 blockade in urothelial cancer (dated 2017 in TCRdb). The time point label, as the study defines it: pretreatment peripheral blood. The receptor library was made with the immunoSEQ multiplex PCR assay. The source is immuneACCESS, and TCRdb retained only in-frame sequences with V and J called. Part of the clones is not carried over; for the studies checked, unresolved V genes explain less than half of this, and the remainder is unexplained. The sample yields 33,000 or so clones; 75% to 85% were counted once. 6% to 7% of the sample belongs to the ten largest clones. The input for sequencing was PBMCs, taken around atezolizumab (anti-PD-L1) treatment. The receptors derive from a man aged 60 to 75 with urothelial cancer.

The rearrangement uses TRBV5-6 and TRBJ2-7; the match to TRBD2 covers 9 bases. Trimming took 3 bases from V and 2 from J; bases not matched to a gene: 3. The CDR3 consists of 14 residues. CDR1 SGHDT and CDR2 YYEEEE come from the germline V gene. The CDR3 region has the DNA TGTGCCAGCAGCTCGCTAGCGGGGACCTACGAGCAGTACTTC. Translation gives CASSSLAGTYEQYF.

The rearrangement joins TRBV19 to TRBJ2-3; the D gene is possibly TRBD1 (5 bases). Germline CDR1 and CDR2: LNHDA and SQIVND (reference sequence). V was trimmed by 9 bases and J by 2 bases, leaving 12 bases between them. CDR3 length equals 13 residues. The CDR3: CASGHPNTDTQYF. The DNA for the CDR3 is TGTGCCAGCGGACATCCGAACACAGATACGCAGTATTTT. Full variable domain (rest looked up from reference TRBV19 and TRBJ2-3): DGGITQSPKYLFRKEGQNVTLSCEQNLNHDAMYWYRQDPGQGLRLIYYSQIVNDFQKGDIAEGYSVSREKKESFPLTVTSAQKNPTAFYLCASGHPNTDTQYFGPGTRLTVL.

V and J are TRBV19 and TRBJ2-5, with 8 bases identical to TRBD1. CDR1 is LNHDA and CDR2 is SQIVND in the germline V gene (reference sequence). V lost 5 bases and J lost 10; bases outside the gene matches: 15. This CDR3 region has 15 residues. CDR3 nucleotides: TGTGCCAGTAGTGTAAGAGGGACAGGACCATCGGGCCAGTACTTC. Encoded protein: CASSVRGTGPSGQYF.

The chain is built from TRBV29-1 and TRBJ1-2; no firm D call. Germline CDR1 SQVTM, CDR2 ANQGSEA. The CDR3 sequence is 14 residues long. The V gene lost 4 bases and the J gene lost 4 bases, with 16 bases spanning the gap. The CDR3 loop is CSVGPGGLGYGYTF. In DNA, the CDR3 is TGCAGCGTTGGGCCGGGAGGGTTGGGCTATGGCTACACCTTC.

The chain joins TRBV2 to TRBJ2-7; weak D call: TRBD1 (6 bases). Trimming shortened V by 8 bases and J by 2 bases, and 10 bases separated the two germline ends. Germline V gene data show CDR1 as SNHLY and CDR2 as FYNNEI. CDR3 length equals 12 residues. This CDR3 reads CASLQGPYEQYF. The CDR3 bases are TGTGCCAGCCTACAGGGTCCCTACGAGCAGTACTTC.

The V gene is TRBV27, the J gene TRBJ1-5; 8 nucleotides align to TRBD1. Trimming removed 7 bases from V and 5 bases from J; junction bases left unmatched: 1. The CDR3 extends over 12 amino acids. CDR1 is MNHEY and CDR2 is SMNVEV in the germline V gene (reference sequence). CDR3 region: CASMTGDQPQHF. CDR3 bases: TGTGCCAGCATGACAGGGGATCAGCCCCAGCATTTT.

The CDR3 region is CASSLTPRDQPQHF. CDR3 sequence (DNA): TGCGCCAGCAGCTTGACCCCCAGGGATCAGCCCCAGCATTTT. This sequence joins TRBV5-1 and TRBJ1-5; maybe TRBD1 (5 bases). V was clipped by 1 base and J by 5 bases, with 10 bases between them. Germline V gene lookup returns CDR1 SGHRS and CDR2 YFSETQ. The CDR3 covers 14 residues. The full variable domain, with the rest looked up from reference TRBV5-1 and TRBJ1-5, is KAGVTQTPRYLIKTRGQQVTLSCSPISGHRSVSWYQQTPGQGLQFLFEYFSETQRNKGNFPGRFSGRQFSNSRSEMNVSTLELGDSALYLCASSLTPRDQPQHFGDGTRLSIL.

This chain connects TRBV19 to TRBJ1-1; D uncertain. V shed 1 base and J shed 5 bases, with 8 bases lying between them. Germline values: CDR1 LNHDA, CDR2 SQIVND (reference sequence). The CDR3 sequence is 13 residues long. CDR3 in amino acids: CASSIVSATEAFF. The CDR3, as DNA: TGTGCCAGTAGTATAGTTAGTGCGACTGAAGCTTTCTTT.

V gene TRBV7-9 combines with J gene TRBJ1-3; tentatively, D is TRBD1 (5 bases). Trimming removed 5 bases at V and 1 base at J, with 12 bases between. The CDR3 spans 15 residues. Germline CDR1 is SEHNR and CDR2 is FQNEAQ (reference sequence). CDR3 protein: CASSDGRVSGNTIYF. In nucleotides, the CDR3 is TGTGCCAGCAGCGACGGCAGGGTATCTGGAAACACCATATATTTT.

This chain links TRBV9 with TRBJ2-5; TRBD2 aligns across 13 bases. CDR1 is SGDLS and CDR2 is YYNGEE in the germline V gene. The CDR3 length is 15 residues. Losses at the gene ends were 3 bases for V and 5 bases for J; bases not matched to a gene: 4. CDR3 amino acids: CASSGGTSGAETQYF. In DNA form, the CDR3 reads TGTGCCAGCAGCGGGGGGACTAGCGGGGCGGAGACCCAGTACTTC.

V gene TRBV2 combines with J gene TRBJ1-5; 9 nucleotides align to TRBD1. V trimming: 6 bases; J trimming: 10 bases; junction bases outside the gene matches: 10. The CDR3 loop spans 14 amino acids. The germline gives CDR1 SNHLY, CDR2 FYNNEI. CDR3 loop: CASSPSRDREPQHF. Here the CDR3 DNA reads TGTGCCAGCAGCCCATCCCGGGACAGGGAACCCCAGCATTTT.

In its sample, this clone was seen once. This chain uses TRBV7-9 with TRBJ2-7; 7 positions agree with TRBD2. With V trimmed by 0 bases and J by 9 bases, 8 bases remained unmatched. This CDR3 is built from 14 residues. Per germline, CDR1 SEHNR and CDR2 FQNEAQ (reference sequence). As DNA, the CDR3 is TGTGCCAGCAGCTTAGCTGGATCGGGGGGAGTGCAGTACTTC. It is translated as CASSLAGSGGVQYF.

The J gene is TRBJ1-4, the V gene TRBV9, with 9 bases matching TRBD1. Germline V gene sequence: CDR1 SGDLS, CDR2 YYNGEE. V gave up 0 bases and J gave up 5 bases; unmatched junction bases: 11. The CDR3 spans 18 residues. The CDR3 nucleotides read TGTGCCAGCAGCGTAGCGGCTCTGCCCGGGACAGGGAATGAAAAACTGTTTTTT. It specifies CASSVAALPGTGNEKLFF.

The genes are TRBV6-1 and TRBJ1-1; D possibly corresponds to TRBD1 (6 bases). The CDR3 spans 13 residues. V was clipped by 5 bases and J by 4 bases, with 11 bases between them. Germline values: CDR1 MNHNS, CDR2 SASEGT. The CDR3 DNA reads as TGTGCCAGCAGTTCAACAGGGTCCACTGAAGCTTTCTTT. It is translated as CASSSTGSTEAFF.

V is TRBV19 and J is TRBJ2-2, with D possibly matching TRBD1 (6 bases). The CDR3 consists of 15 residues. Germline V gene data show CDR1 as LNHDA and CDR2 as SQIVND (reference sequence). With 5 bases removed from V and 0 bases from J, the gap between germline ends came to 10 bases. This CDR3 is CASSLRGTNTGELFF. The CDR3 nucleotides read TGTGCCAGTAGTTTGAGGGGGACGAACACCGGGGAGCTGTTTTTT.

The chain employs TRBV7-2 and TRBJ2-7; TRBD1 aligns across 7 bases. The CDR3 is 15 amino acids. Looked up from germline, CDR1 is SGHTA and CDR2 is FQGNSA. The V and J ends lost 5 bases and 7 bases, in that order; junction bases with no gene match: 14. CDR3 residues: CASSRATGEIGEQYF. CDR3 nucleotide sequence: TGTGCCAGCAGCCGGGCCACAGGGGAGATAGGAGAGCAGTACTTC.

J is TRBJ2-1 and V is TRBV7-7, with TRBD2 as a possible D gene (7 bases). Deletions cut 6 bases from V and 5 bases from J, with 17 bases between. This CDR3 comprises 15 residues. Germline assignment: CDR1 SSHAT and CDR2 FNYEAQ (reference sequence). The DNA for the CDR3 is TGTGCCAGCAGTCGTAGACTAGCAGGGGACAATGAGCAGTTCTTC. Its translation: CASSRRLAGDNEQFF.

This clone was counted a few times. The chain recombines TRBV7-2 with TRBJ2-3; 11 bases match TRBD1. The trim removed 3 bases at V and 5 bases at J, leaving 4 bases unmatched. The V gene's germline CDR1 is SGHTA and CDR2 FQGNSA. The CDR3 contains 15 residues. The CDR3 region has the DNA TGTGCCAGCAGCTTTACCGGGACAGGGGGAGATACGCAGTATTTT. It specifies CASSFTGTGGDTQYF.

The rearrangement links TRBV28 to TRBJ1-2, with 8 bases aligning to TRBD1. The germline gives CDR1 MDHEN, CDR2 SYDVKM. With 8 bases clipped from V and 4 bases from J, the junction kept 9 bases outside the gene matches. The CDR3 loop spans 14 amino acids. For the CDR3, the DNA is TGTGCCAGCTTTAGAGGGACAGGAGTCTATGGCTACACCTTC. Protein product: CASFRGTGVYGYTF.

The J gene is TRBJ1-2, the V gene TRBV5-4; tentative D call: TRBD1 (5 bases). Trimming took 0 bases from V and 4 from J, leaving 13 bases between them. The CDR3 loop spans 15 amino acids. CDR1 and CDR2 (germline): SGHNT, YYREEE (reference sequence). The CDR3 coding sequence is TGTGCCAGCAGCTTGGCCCGGGGAGGGGCCTATGGCTACACCTTC. This translates into CASSLARGGAYGYTF.

The chain has TRBV6-1 and TRBJ1-2, with D perhaps TRBD1 (6 bases). Germline V gene lookup returns CDR1 MNHNS and CDR2 SASEGT. V was clipped by 7 bases and J by 5 bases, with 20 bases between them. The CDR3 is 15 residues long. As DNA, the CDR3 is TGTGCCAGCACCGTGGCCGGGACACACGATTATGGCTACACCTTC. It encodes CASTVAGTHDYGYTF.

This chain joins TRBV30 and TRBJ1-6; D gene unclear. Trimming left V 3 bases short and J 10 bases short, with 16 bases between. The length of the CDR3 is 14 residues. From germline, CDR1 is GTSNPN and CDR2 SVGIG (reference sequence). As DNA, the CDR3 is TGTGCCTGGAGGCGAGGGATCATCGGGTCACCCCTCCACTTT. Translation: CAWRRGIIGSPLHF.

J is TRBJ2-1 and V is TRBV30; maybe TRBD2 (6 bases). Trimming took off 1 base at V and 4 bases at J, with 11 bases between the two ends. Germline lookup yields CDR1 GTSNPN and CDR2 SVGIG (reference sequence). The CDR3 sequence is 14 residues long. The CDR3 DNA follows: TGTGCCTGGAGTGCCCGGGGGTCGTACAATGAGCAGTTCTTC. Its translation: CAWSARGSYNEQFF.